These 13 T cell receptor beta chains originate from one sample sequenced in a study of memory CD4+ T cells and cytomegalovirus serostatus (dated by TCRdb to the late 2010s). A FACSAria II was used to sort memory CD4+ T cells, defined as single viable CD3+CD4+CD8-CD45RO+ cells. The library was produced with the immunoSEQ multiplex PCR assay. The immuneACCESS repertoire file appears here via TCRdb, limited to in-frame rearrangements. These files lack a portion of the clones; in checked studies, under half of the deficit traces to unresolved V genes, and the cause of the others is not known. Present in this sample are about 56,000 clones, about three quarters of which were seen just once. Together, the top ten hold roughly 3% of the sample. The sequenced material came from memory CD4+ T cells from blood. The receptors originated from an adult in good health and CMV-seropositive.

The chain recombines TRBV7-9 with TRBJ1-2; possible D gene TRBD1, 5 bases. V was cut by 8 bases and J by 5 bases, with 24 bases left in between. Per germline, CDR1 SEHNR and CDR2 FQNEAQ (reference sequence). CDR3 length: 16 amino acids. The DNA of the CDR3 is TGTGCCAGCGCCACACTGCCCCCGACAGACCAATATGGCTACACCTTC. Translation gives CASATLPPTDQYGYTF.

This CDR3 is CASSTPPSYEQYF. The CDR3 bases are TGTGCCAGCAGTACCCCTCCGTCCTACGAGCAGTACTTC. This chain links TRBV27 with TRBJ2-7; no clear D. Trimming cost V 5 bases and J 1 base, with 9 bases left between them. Per germline, CDR1 MNHEY and CDR2 SMNVEV (reference sequence). This CDR3 spans 13 amino acids.

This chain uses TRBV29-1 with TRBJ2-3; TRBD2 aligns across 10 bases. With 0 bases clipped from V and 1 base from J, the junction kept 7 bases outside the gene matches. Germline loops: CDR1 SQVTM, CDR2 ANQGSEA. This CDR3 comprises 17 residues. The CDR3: CSVEDQGLAGGTDTQYF. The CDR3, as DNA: TGCAGCGTTGAAGATCAGGGCCTAGCGGGAGGCACAGATACGCAGTATTTT.

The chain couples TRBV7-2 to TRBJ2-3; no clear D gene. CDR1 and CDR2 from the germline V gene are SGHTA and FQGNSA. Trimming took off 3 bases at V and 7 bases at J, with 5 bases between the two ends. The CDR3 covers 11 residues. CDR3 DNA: TGTGCCAGCAGCTTCAGCCATACGCAGTATTTT. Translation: CASSFSHTQYF.

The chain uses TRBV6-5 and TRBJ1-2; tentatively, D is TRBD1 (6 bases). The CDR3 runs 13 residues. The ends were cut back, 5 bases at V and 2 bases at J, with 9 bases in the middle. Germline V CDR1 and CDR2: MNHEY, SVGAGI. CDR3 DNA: TGTGCCAGCAGTACACAGGGAAACTATGGCTACACCTTC. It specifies CASSTQGNYGYTF.

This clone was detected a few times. The CDR3 is CASSEALQGLAFF. The CDR3 region has the DNA TGTGCCAGCAGTGAAGCGCTTCAGGGTTTGGCTTTCTTT. The chain combines TRBV2 with TRBJ1-1, with D tentatively TRBD1 (5 bases). Germline CDR1 SNHLY, CDR2 FYNNEI. V was shortened by 0 bases and J by 11 bases, with 13 bases between the two germline ends. This CDR3 region has 13 residues.

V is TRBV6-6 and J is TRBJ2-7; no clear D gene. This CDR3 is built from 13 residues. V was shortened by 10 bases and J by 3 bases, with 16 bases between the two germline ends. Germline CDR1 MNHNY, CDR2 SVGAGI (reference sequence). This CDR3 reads CATSRPPGYEQYF. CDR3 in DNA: TGTGCCACCAGCCGTCCTCCAGGCTACGAGCAGTACTTC.

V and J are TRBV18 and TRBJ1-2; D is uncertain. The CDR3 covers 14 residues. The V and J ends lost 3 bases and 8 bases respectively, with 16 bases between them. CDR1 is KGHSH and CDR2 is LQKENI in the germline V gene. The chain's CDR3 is CASSPEGSSMGYTF. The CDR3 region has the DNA TGTGCCAGCTCACCCGAGGGCAGCTCTATGGGCTACACCTTC.

The CDR3 sequence is CASSTQYEQFF. CDR3 coding DNA: TGTGCCAGCAGCACGCAATATGAGCAGTTCTTC. This chain uses TRBV5-4 with TRBJ2-1; D not certain. The length of the CDR3 is 11 residues. V was pared by 4 bases and J by 8 bases, with 7 bases between. CDR1 is SGHNT and CDR2 is YYREEE in the germline V gene (reference sequence).

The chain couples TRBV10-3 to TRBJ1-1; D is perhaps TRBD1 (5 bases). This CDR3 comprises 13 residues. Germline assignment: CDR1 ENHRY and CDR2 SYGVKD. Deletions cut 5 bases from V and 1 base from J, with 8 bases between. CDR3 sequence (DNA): TGTGCCATCAGTCGGGACGGGAACACTGAAGCTTTCTTT. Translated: CAISRDGNTEAFF.

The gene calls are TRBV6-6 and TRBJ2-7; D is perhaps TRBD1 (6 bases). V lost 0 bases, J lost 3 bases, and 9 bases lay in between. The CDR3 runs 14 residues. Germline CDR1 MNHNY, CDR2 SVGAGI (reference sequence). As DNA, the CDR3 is TGTGCCAGCAGTTACTCGGACAGATTCTACGAGCAGTACTTC. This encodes CASSYSDRFYEQYF.

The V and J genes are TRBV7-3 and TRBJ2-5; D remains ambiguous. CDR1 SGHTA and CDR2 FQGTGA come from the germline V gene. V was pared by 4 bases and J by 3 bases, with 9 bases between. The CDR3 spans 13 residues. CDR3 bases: TGTGCCAGCAGCTCCGGACCAAAAGAGACCCAGTACTTC. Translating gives CASSSGPKETQYF.

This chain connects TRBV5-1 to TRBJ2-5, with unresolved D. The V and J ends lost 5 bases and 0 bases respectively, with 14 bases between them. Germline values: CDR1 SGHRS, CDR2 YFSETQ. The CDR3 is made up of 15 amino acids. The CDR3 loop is CASSNLVGYQETQYF. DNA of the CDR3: TGCGCCAGCAGTAACTTGGTAGGGTACCAAGAGACCCAGTACTTC.